These T cell receptor beta chains were read from a single sample in a study of blood T cell repertoires in COVID-19. Here immunoSEQ multiplex PCR was the method, and the copy in TCRdb shows in-frame clones only, minus some. There are about 350,000 clones in the sample; around nine tenths occur only once, and approximately 0.97% lies in the top ten. The sequenced material came from PBMCs or T cells enriched from blood (not recorded which). These receptors were collected from a young woman who had been exposed to COVID-19. CDR3s include the opening cysteine and the closing phenylalanine or tryptophan. The D gene is left open where the match is weak. Size values are once, few and many counts, or a class for expanded clones, and some rows have none.

j_call v_call clone_size d_call cdr3_nt cdr3_aa
TRBJ2-2 TRBV10-3 NA NA TGTGCCATCAGTGGCGGGAAGGGCACCGGGGAGCTGTTTTTT CAISGGKGTGELFF
TRBJ1-6 TRBV28 NA NA TGTGCCAGCAGTTTCTCTAGGTCCGGAATGGCCCTCCACTTT CASSFSRSGMALHF
TRBJ2-2 TRBV29-1 NA TRBD1 TGCAGCGTTGGTAGGACAGGGAACACCGGGGAGCTGTTTTTT CSVGRTGNTGELFF
TRBJ2-1 TRBV28 NA NA TGTGCCAGCAGTTTAGATGGGCCGTCGCAGTTCTTC CASSLDGPSQFF
TRBJ2-2 TRBV12-3/TRBV12-4 NA NA TGTGCCAGCAGTTTAGGGGGCGTCGGGGAGCTGTTTTTT CASSLGGVGELFF
TRBJ1-1 TRBV9 NA NA TGTGCCAGCAGCCCCCCAGTGAACACTGAAGCTTTCTTT CASSPPVNTEAFF
TRBJ2-7 TRBV11-2 NA NA TGTGCCAGCAGCTTTAGGGGCGGAGTAGCGGCCTCCTACGAGCAGTACTTC CASSFRGGVAASYEQYF
TRBJ1-5 TRBV7-2 NA NA TGTGCCAGCAGCCGCAGTCTGTATAGCAATCAGCCCCAGCATTTT CASSRSLYSNQPQHF
TRBJ2-7 TRBV28 NA NA TGTGCCAGCAGTCCCCAGACAGTCTACGAGCAGTACTTC CASSPQTVYEQYF
TRBJ2-1 TRBV7-3 NA TRBD1 TGTGCCAGCAGCATACCTCCCCCTCCCGGGACAGAATCCTACAATGAGCAGTTCTTC CASSIPPPPGTESYNEQFF
TRBJ2-7 TRBV3-1/TRBV3-2 NA TRBD2 TGTGCCAGCAGCCCAGCGGGAGACTACGAGCAGTACTTC CASSPAGDYEQYF
TRBJ2-7 TRBV19 once NA TGTGCCAGTAGTATTGGGCTAGCTCCATCCGAGCAGTACTTC CASSIGLAPSEQYF
TRBJ1-2 TRBV9 NA TRBD1 TGTGCCAGCAGCGCCCAACAGGGGATAGACGGCTATGGCTACACCTTC CASSAQQGIDGYGYTF
TRBJ2-5 TRBV7-9 NA NA TGTGCCAGCAGCCCGGCCGGGACAAGTCTTGGAGAGACCCAGTACTTC CASSPAGTSLGETQYF
TRBJ1-2 TRBV19 few NA TGTGCCAGTAGTAGGGGGACACCCGCCAAGATCTATGGCTACACCTTC CASSRGTPAKIYGYTF
TRBJ1-1 TRBV29-1 NA NA TGCAGCGTACGGCAGGGGAACACTGAAGCTTTCTTT CSVRQGNTEAFF
TRBJ2-3 TRBV7-2 NA TRBD2 TGTGCCAGCAGCTTGGCTAGCGGGAGAAGAGATACGCAGTATTTT CASSLASGRRDTQYF
TRBJ2-1 TRBV5-4 NA NA TGTGCCAGCAGCGACCCGTTGGAGTACAATGAGCAGTTCTTC CASSDPLEYNEQFF
TRBJ1-2 TRBV28 NA NA TGTGCCAGCAGTTTAAGTCGGCAGGGTTTATATGGCTACACCTTC CASSLSRQGLYGYTF
TRBJ2-7 TRBV13 NA TRBD1 TGTGCCAGCAGCTCCGGCGACAGGGAAGGCTACGAGCAGTACTTC CASSSGDREGYEQYF
TRBJ2-3 TRBV30 NA NA TGTGCCTGGAGTTCCGGGACTGGGAGCACAGATACGCAGTATTTT CAWSSGTGSTDTQYF
TRBJ2-5 TRBV2 few NA TGTGCCAGCTTTAGCTTTCGGGGCCAAGAGACCCAGTACTTC CASFSFRGQETQYF
TRBJ1-2 TRBV7-8 NA NA TGTGCCAGCAGCTCCAACCTCGACAGAGACTATGGCTACACCTTC CASSSNLDRDYGYTF
TRBJ2-5 TRBV28 NA TRBD1 TGTGCCAGCAGCCGAGAGAGACAGGGGGCCCGGGAGACCCAGTACTTC CASSRERQGARETQYF
TRBJ1-1 TRBV19 NA NA TGTGCCAGTACCAGGTCGCCTACAGGAGCGAACACTGAAGCTTTCTTT CASTRSPTGANTEAFF
TRBJ2-2 TRBV10-1 NA TRBD2 TGCGCCAGCAGTGAGGGACTAGCGGGGAACACCGGGGAGCTGTTTTTT CASSEGLAGNTGELFF
TRBJ1-4 TRBV5-1 NA NA TGCGCCAGGAACAACCAAACAGGGCGGTCTAATGAAAAACTGTTTTTT CARNNQTGRSNEKLFF
TRBJ2-1 TRBV5-8 NA TRBD1 TGTGCCAGCAGCGCCGGGACAGGCTTCAATGAGCAGTTCTTC CASSAGTGFNEQFF
TRBJ2-1 TRBV20-1 NA TRBD2 TGCAGTGCCAGTAGCGGGAGGCCCCCCTACAATGAGCAGTTCTTC CSASSGRPPYNEQFF
TRBJ2-7 TRBV3-1/TRBV3-2 NA TRBD2 TGTGCCAGCAGCCGGGGCGGGAGCGGGTCCTACGAGCAGTACTTC CASSRGGSGSYEQYF
TRBJ2-5 TRBV30 NA NA TGTGCCTGGAACCTCAGGGGCGCAGTAGAGACCCAGTACTTC CAWNLRGAVETQYF
TRBJ1-1 TRBV21-1 once NA TGTGCCAGCAGCAAAGCGGCAGAGGGGGTCGACACTGAAGCTTTCTTT CASSKAAEGVDTEAFF
TRBJ2-3 TRBV29-1 few TRBD2 TGCAGCGTTGAAGATCTAGCGGGAGGGCGGGGCACAGATACGCAGTATTTT CSVEDLAGGRGTDTQYF
TRBJ1-1 TRBV2 NA NA TGTGCCAGTTGCAGAGGAAGGCCGACTGAAGCTTTCTTT CASCRGRPTEAFF
TRBJ2-1 TRBV11-3 NA TRBD2 TGTGCCAGCAGCCAGCGGGAGTTAGTGTATGAGCAGTTCTTC CASSQRELVYEQFF
TRBJ2-3 TRBV7-3 NA TRBD2 TGTGCCAGCAGCTCAGCGGGATACGCAGATACGCAGTATTTT CASSSAGYADTQYF
TRBJ1-2 TRBV10-2 NA TRBD1 TGCGCCAGCAGCGAACCCGGGACAGGGGTTTGGGGCTACACCTTC CASSEPGTGVWGYTF
TRBJ2-2 TRBV7-3 NA TRBD2 TGTGCCAGCAGCTCCATAACGGGACTAGCGGGAGAAGGTAGCACCGGGGAGCTGTTTTTT CASSSITGLAGEGSTGELFF
TRBJ2-1 TRBV19 NA TRBD2 TGTGCCAGTAGTATTGCTAGCGGGACGGCCTACAATGAGCAGTTCTTC CASSIASGTAYNEQFF
TRBJ2-7 TRBV11-2 NA TRBD2 TGTGCCAGCAGCTTACCCGCCTGGGGGGGCGAGCAGTACTTC CASSLPAWGGEQYF
TRBJ1-1 TRBV3-1/TRBV3-2 NA TRBD1 TGTGCCAGCAGCCAAGATTGGAGACCAGGGGGGTCGAACACTGAAGCTTTCTTT CASSQDWRPGGSNTEAFF
TRBJ1-3 TRBV25-1 once NA TGTGCCACTTCCGCTGGAAACACCATATATTTT CATSAGNTIYF
TRBJ2-5 TRBV10-1 NA TRBD1 TGCGCCAGCAGTCCCTCCCTTGGACAGGGACAAGAGACCCAGTACTTC CASSPSLGQGQETQYF
TRBJ2-1 TRBV11-2 NA TRBD2 TGTGCCAGCAGCCTATCGGTAGCGGGCTACAATGAGCAGTTCTTC CASSLSVAGYNEQFF
TRBJ1-1 TRBV28 once NA TGTGCCAGCAGTTTACCTACTGAAGCTTTCTTT CASSLPTEAFF
TRBJ2-1 TRBV2 NA TRBD1 TGTGCCAGCATAGGGGGCAGACTTGGGCTCAATGAGCAGTTCTTC CASIGGRLGLNEQFF
TRBJ1-2 TRBV7-9 NA NA TGTGCCAGCAGCTCCAGCAACAGGGAGGGGGATGGCTACACCTTC CASSSSNREGDGYTF
TRBJ2-4 TRBV28 NA NA TGTGCCAGCAGTCCCCCCCCCGGCGGGGTAAACATTCAGTACTTC CASSPPPGGVNIQYF
TRBJ2-3 TRBV25-1 NA TRBD2 TGTGCCAGCAGTAGCGGGAGGGCCGTGGATACGCAGTATTTT CASSSGRAVDTQYF
TRBJ2-7 TRBV7-9 NA NA TGTGCCAGCAGCTTAGTCCTAGCGACGAAGGGCGAGCAGTACTTC CASSLVLATKGEQYF
TRBJ2-7 TRBV4-1 few NA TGCGCCAGCAGCCAAGATTTCGGCTCCGGGGCACAGGGTTCCGAGCAGTACTTC CASSQDFGSGAQGSEQYF
TRBJ2-5 TRBV6-5 NA NA TGTGCCAGCAGTTCGGGAAGGAGGGAGACCCAGTACTTC CASSSGRRETQYF
TRBJ1-2 TRBV5-1 NA NA TGCGCCAGCACCGAAGACACACTCTATGGCTACACCTTC CASTEDTLYGYTF
TRBJ2-2 TRBV30 NA TRBD2 TGTGCCTGGAGCGGACTAGCGGGATCGAACACCGGGGAGCTGTTTTTT CAWSGLAGSNTGELFF
TRBJ1-2 TRBV28 NA NA TGTGCCAGCAGTCAGGGGCGCAGGGGCTACACCTTC CASSQGRRGYTF